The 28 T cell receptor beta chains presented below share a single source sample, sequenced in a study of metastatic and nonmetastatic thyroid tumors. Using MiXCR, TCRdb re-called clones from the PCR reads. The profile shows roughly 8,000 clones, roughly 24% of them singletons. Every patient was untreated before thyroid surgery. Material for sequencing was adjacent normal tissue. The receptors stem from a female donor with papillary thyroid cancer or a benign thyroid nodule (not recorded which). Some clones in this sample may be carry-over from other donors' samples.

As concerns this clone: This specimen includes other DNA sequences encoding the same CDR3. The CDR3 DNA reads TGTGCCAGCAGCGTAGATGGAACCTACGAGCAGTACTTC. It is translated as CASSVDGTYEQYF. This chain joins TRBV9 and TRBJ2-7, with no clear D. CDR1 and CDR2 from the germline V gene are SGDLS and YYNGEE. The length of the CDR3 is 13 residues. Trimming removed 0 bases at V and 2 bases at J, with 6 bases between.

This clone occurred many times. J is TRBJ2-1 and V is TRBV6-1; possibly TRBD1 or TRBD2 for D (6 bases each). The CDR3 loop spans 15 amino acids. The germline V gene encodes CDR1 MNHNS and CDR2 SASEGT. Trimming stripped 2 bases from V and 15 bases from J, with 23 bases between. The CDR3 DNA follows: TGTGCCAGCAGTGAACGGGGTTTGGAGGGGGTAGTTGGGTTCTTC. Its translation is CASSERGLEGVVGFF.

CDR3 sequence reads: CSAPGEGGYTF. For the CDR3, the DNA is TGCAGTGCACCGGGGGAGGGCGGCTACACCTTC. The chain uses TRBV20-1 and TRBJ1-2; tentatively, D is TRBD1 (5 bases). With 6 bases removed from V and 8 bases from J, the gap between germline ends came to 13 bases. CDR3 length equals 11 residues. Per the germline V gene, CDR1 is DFQATT and CDR2 is SNEGSKA (reference sequence).

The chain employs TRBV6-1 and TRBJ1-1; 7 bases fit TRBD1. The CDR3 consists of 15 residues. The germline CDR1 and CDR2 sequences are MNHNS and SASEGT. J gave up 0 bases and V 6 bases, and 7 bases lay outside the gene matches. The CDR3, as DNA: TGTGCCAGCAGAGCGTCGGGACAGATGAACACTGAAGCTTTCTTT. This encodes CASRASGQMNTEAFF.

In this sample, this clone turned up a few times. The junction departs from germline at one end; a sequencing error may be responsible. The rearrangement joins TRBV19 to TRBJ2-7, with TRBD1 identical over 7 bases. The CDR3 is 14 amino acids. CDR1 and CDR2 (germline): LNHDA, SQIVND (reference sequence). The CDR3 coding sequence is TGTGCCAGTAGTATAGGGACAGGCTCCTACGGGCAGTACTTC. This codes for CASSIGTGSYGQYF.

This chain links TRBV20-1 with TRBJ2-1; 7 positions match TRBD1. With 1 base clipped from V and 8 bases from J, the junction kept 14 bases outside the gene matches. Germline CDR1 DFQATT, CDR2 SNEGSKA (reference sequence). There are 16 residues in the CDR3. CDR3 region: CSARGLYHRGADEQFF. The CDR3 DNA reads TGCAGTGCTAGAGGGTTGTATCACAGGGGTGCCGATGAGCAGTTCTTC.

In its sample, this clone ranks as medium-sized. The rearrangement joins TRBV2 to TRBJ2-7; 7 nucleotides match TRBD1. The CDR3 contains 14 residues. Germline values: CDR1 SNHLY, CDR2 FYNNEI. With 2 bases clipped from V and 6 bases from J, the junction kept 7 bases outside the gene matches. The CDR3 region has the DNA TGTGCCAGCAGTGAACGCAGGGGGAGAGGCGAGCAGTACTTC. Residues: CASSERRGRGEQYF.

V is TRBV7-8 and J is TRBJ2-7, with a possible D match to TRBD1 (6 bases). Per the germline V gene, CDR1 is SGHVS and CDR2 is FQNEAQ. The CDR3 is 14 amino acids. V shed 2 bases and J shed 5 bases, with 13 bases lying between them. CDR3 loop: CASSLWQGHDEQYF. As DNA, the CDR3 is TGTGCCAGCAGCTTATGGCAGGGACACGACGAGCAGTACTTC.

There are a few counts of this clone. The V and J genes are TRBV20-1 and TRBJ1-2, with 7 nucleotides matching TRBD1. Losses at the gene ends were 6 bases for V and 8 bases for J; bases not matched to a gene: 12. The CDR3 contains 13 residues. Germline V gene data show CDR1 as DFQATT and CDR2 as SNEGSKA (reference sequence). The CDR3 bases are TGCAGTGCCATCCCGTCAGGGGGTTGGGGCTACACCTTC. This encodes CSAIPSGGWGYTF.

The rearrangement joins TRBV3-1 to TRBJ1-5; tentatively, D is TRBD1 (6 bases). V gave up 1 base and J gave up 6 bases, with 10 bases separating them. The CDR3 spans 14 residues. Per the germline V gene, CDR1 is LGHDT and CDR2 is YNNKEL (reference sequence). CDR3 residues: CASSQGGGGQPQHF. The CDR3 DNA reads TGTGCCAGCAGCCAAGGGGGAGGGGGTCAGCCCCAGCATTTT.

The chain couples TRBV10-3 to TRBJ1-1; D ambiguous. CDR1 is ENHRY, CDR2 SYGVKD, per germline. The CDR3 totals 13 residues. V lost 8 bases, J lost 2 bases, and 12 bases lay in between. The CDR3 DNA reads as TGTGCCATCTACTCGGACGGAAACACTGAAGCTTTCTTT. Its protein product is CAIYSDGNTEAFF.

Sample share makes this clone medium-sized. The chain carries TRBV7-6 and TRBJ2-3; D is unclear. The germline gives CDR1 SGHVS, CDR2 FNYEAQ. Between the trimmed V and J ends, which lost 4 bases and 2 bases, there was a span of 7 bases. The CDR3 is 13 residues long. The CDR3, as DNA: TGTGCCAGCAGCTCACAACCCACAGATACGCAGTATTTT. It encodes CASSSQPTDTQYF.

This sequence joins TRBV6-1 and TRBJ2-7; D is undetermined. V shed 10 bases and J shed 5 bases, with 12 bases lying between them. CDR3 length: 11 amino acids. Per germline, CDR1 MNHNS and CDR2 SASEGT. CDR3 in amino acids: CATGRTHEQYF. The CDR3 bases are TGTGCCACCGGTCGGACCCACGAGCAGTACTTC.

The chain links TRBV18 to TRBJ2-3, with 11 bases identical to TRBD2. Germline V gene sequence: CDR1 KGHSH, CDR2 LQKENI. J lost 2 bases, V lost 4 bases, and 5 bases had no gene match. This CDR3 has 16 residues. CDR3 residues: CASSQLAGGPTDTQYF. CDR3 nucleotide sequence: TGTGCCAGCTCACAGTTAGCGGGAGGGCCCACAGATACGCAGTATTTT.

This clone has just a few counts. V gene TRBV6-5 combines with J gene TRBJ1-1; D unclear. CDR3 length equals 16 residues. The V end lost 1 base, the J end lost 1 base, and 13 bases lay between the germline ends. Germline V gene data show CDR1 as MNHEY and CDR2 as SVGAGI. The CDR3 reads CASSYYWTGKNTEAFF. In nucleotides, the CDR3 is TGTGCCAGCAGTTACTACTGGACGGGAAAGAACACTGAAGCTTTCTTT.

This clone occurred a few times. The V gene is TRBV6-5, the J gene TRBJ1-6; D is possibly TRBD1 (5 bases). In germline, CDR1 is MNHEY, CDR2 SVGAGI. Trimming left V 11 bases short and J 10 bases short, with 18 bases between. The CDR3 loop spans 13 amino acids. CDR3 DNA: TGTGCCGGGCACAGTGTGAGGGACTCACCCCTCCACTTT. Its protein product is CAGHSVRDSPLHF.

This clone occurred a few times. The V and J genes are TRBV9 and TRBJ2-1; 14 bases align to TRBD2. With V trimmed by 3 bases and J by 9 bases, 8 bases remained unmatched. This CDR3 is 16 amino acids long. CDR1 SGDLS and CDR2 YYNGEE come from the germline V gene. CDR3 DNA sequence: TGTGCCAGCAGCGAGGCAGTTGGACTAGCGGGAGGTGAGCAGTTCTTC. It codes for CASSEAVGLAGGEQFF.

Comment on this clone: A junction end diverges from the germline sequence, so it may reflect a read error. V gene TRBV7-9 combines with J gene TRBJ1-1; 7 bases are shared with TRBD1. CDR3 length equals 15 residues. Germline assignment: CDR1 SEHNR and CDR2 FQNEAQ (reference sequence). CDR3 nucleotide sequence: TGTGCTAGCAGCTCCAGGGACAGTTCAACCTCGGAAGCTTTCTTT. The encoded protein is CASSSRDSSTSEAFF.

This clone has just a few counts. This CDR3 is CASSLYLTSFSYEQYF. For the CDR3, the DNA is TGTGCCAGCAGTTTGTATCTCACTAGCTTTTCCTACGAGCAGTACTTC. This chain links TRBV12-3 or TRBV12-4 with TRBJ2-7, with a weak D call TRBD2 (6 bases). The CDR3 length is 16 residues. The V gene lost 3 bases and the J gene lost 1 base, with 16 bases spanning the gap.

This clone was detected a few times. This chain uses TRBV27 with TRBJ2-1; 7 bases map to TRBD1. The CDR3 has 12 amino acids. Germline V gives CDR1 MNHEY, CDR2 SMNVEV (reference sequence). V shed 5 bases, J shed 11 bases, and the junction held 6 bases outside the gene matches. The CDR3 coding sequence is TGTGCCAGCAGTACCAGACAGGGTCAGCAGTTCTTC. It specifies CASSTRQGQQFF.

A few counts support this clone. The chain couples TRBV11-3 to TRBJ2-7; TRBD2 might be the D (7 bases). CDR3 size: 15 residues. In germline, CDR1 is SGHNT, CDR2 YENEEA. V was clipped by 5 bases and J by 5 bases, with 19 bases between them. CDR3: CASSPNAGAGDEQYF. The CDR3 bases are TGTGCCAGCAGCCCAAATGCGGGGGCTGGCGACGAGCAGTACTTC.

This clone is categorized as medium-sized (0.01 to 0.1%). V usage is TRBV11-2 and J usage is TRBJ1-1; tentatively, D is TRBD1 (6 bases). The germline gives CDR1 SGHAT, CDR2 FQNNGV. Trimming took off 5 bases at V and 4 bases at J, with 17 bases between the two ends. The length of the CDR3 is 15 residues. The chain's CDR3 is CASSGQQGLGTEAFF. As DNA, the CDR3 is TGTGCCAGCAGCGGACAGCAGGGTCTCGGCACTGAAGCTTTCTTT.

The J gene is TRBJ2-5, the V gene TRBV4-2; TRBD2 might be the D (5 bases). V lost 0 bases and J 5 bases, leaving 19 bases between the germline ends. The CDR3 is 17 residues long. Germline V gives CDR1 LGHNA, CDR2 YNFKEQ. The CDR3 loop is CASSQDRRASRGETQYF. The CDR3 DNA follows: TGTGCCAGCAGCCAAGATAGGCGAGCTAGCCGGGGTGAGACCCAGTACTTC.

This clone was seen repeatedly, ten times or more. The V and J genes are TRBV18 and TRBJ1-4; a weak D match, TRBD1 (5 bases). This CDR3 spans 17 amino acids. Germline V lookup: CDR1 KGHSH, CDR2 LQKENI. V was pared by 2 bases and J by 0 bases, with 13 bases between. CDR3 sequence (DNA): TGTGCCAGCTCACCAAGGGGCAGTTTTGCAACTAATGAAAAACTGTTTTTT. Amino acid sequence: CASSPRGSFATNEKLFF.

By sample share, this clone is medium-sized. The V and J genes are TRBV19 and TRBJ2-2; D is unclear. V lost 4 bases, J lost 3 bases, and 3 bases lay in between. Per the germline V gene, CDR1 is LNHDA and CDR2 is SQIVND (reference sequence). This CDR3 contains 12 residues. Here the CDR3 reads CASSRDTGELFF. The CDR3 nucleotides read TGTGCCAGTAGTAGGGACACCGGGGAGCTGTTTTTT.

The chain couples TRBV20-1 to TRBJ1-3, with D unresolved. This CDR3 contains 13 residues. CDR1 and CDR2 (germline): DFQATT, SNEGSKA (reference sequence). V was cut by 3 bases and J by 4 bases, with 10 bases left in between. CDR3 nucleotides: TGCAGTGCTAGGTCGCCGGGAGGAAACACCATATATTTT. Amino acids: CSARSPGGNTIYF.

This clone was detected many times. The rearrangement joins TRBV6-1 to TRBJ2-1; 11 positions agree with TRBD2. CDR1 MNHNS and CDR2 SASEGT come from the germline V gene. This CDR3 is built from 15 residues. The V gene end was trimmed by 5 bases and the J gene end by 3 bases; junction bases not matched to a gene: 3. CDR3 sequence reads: CASSPLAGGYNEQFF. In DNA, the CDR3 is TGTGCCAGCAGTCCCCTAGCGGGGGGCTACAATGAGCAGTTCTTC.

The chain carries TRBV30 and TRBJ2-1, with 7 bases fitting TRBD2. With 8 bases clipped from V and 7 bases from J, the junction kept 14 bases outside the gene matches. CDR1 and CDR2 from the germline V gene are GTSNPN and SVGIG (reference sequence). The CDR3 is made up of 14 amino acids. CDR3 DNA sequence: TGTGCCCGGGCCGCTAGCGGAACTAGGAATGAGCAGTTCTTC. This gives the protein CARAASGTRNEQFF.